This T cell receptor beta chain originates from a study of CD8+ T cells in alopecia areata. Study-wide background: Scoring treated patients' severity relied on the percentage of scalp area affected. General study results and limits: For patients receiving tofacitinib, scalp clonality and expanded CD8+ clones among the top 100 significantly decreased.

With 0 bases clipped from V and 5 bases from J, the junction kept 8 bases outside the gene matches. Germline CDR1 SGDLS, CDR2 YYNGEE. This CDR3 has 16 residues. The treatment was: oral pan-JAK inhibitor, 5-10 mg twice daily. As regards this clone: Its specificity is not known.

Extracted RNA was reverse transcribed into cDNA, the sequencing template. Here immunoSEQ multiplex PCR was the method, and the copy in TCRdb shows in-frame clones only, minus some. The table shows some 160,000 clones, with 65% occurring only once. This chain uses TRBV9 with TRBJ1-1; TRBD1 agrees at 9 bases. This receptor was obtained from a human donor with alopecia areata. Here the sequenced sample was CD4+ T cells sorted from blood, taken at week 4, from a patient treated with tofacitinib. The CDR3 spells CASSVAPGTGSTEAFF. The CDR3 nucleotides are TGTGCCAGCAGCGTAGCCCCCGGGACAGGGTCGACTGAAGCTTTCTTT.